This T cell receptor beta chain is drawn from a study of blood T cell repertoires in COVID-19. Study-level background: Specimens from acute and convalescent COVID-19 originated in the United States, Italy and Spain.

Per the original data handling: For nucleated cells, counts were estimated from reference gene primer amplification. Profiling relied on immunoSEQ multiplex PCR, and the TCRdb table lists in-frame clones only, not all of them. V, J and clone size reflect that table, while D and trimming were determined from the DNA. In the table there are just over 650,000 clones, about 90% of which are singletons. This receptor was obtained from a woman under 30 with acute or convalescent COVID-19. The material sequenced was peripheral blood.

CDR3 loop: CASSPKRGHGYTF. DNA of the CDR3: TGTGCCAGCAGCCCCAAGAGGGGGCATGGCTACACCTTC. V gene TRBV6-5 combines with J gene TRBJ1-2, with 7 bases aligning to TRBD1. The germline V gene has CDR1 MNHEY and CDR2 SVGAGI. Unmatched junction bases numbered 7, after V lost 6 bases and J lost 6 bases. CDR3 size: 13 residues.